Each of the 32 T cell receptor beta chains below was sequenced from the same sample in a study of early T cells in non-severe SARS-CoV-2 infection. TCRdb processed the 5' RACE reads anew with MiXCR; each CDR3 protein has one entry. The table records 35,000 to 50,000 distinct CDR3 sequences, about a quarter of them present only once. The sequencing used whole blood, collected at baseline. Receptors originate from an adult who was a healthcare worker with PCR-confirmed SARS-CoV-2 infection or an uninfected control (not recorded which).

This clonotype appeared once. Mismatch with germline at one junction end may stem from a read error. The chain recombines TRBV13 with TRBJ1-1; tentative D call: TRBD1 (5 bases). Per germline, CDR1 PRHDT and CDR2 FYEKMQ (reference sequence). The CDR3 sequence is 13 residues long. CDR3 nucleotides: TGTGCCAGCAGCTTAGCGGAGGGGACTGAAGCTGTCTTT. Its translation: CASSLAEGTEAVF.

This clonotype was picked up a small number of times. V usage is TRBV18 and J usage is TRBJ2-3, with 8 positions matching TRBD2. The CDR3 runs to 18 residues. The V gene end was trimmed by 3 bases and the J gene end by 2 bases; junction bases not matched to a gene: 13. Germline-derived CDR1 and CDR2 are KGHSH and LQKENI. The CDR3 sequence: CASSPRTSFGAVTDTQYF. CDR3 in DNA: TGTGCCAGCTCACCTAGGACTAGCTTCGGGGCTGTCACAGATACGCAGTATTTT. The full variable domain, rest sourced from reference TRBV18 and TRBJ2-3, is NAGVMQNPRHLVRRRGQEARLRCSPMKGHSHVYWYRQLPEEGLKFMVYLQKENIIDESGMPKERFSAEFPKEGPSILRIQQVVRGDSAAYFCASSPRTSFGAVTDTQYFGPGTRLTVL.

The chain carries TRBV5-1 and TRBJ2-7; a weak D match, TRBD2 (6 bases). There are 13 residues in the CDR3. The V gene lost 4 bases and the J gene lost 5 bases, with 13 bases spanning the gap. CDR1 SGHRS and CDR2 YFSETQ come from the germline V gene. The CDR3 loop reads CASSKTSSNEQYF. The CDR3 bases are TGCGCCAGCAGCAAGACTAGTAGCAACGAGCAGTACTTC. The full variable domain, completed using reference TRBV5-1 and TRBJ2-7, is KAGVTQTPRYLIKTRGQQVTLSCSPISGHRSVSWYQQTPGQGLQFLFEYFSETQRNKGNFPGRFSGRQFSNSRSEMNVSTLELGDSALYLCASSKTSSNEQYFGPGTRLTVT.

The chain joins TRBV9 to TRBJ1-6, with TRBD1 matching over 7 bases. Trimming cost V 2 bases and J 5 bases; bases outside gene matches: 4. Germline-derived CDR1 and CDR2 are SGDLS and YYNGEE. This CDR3 comprises 15 residues. CDR3 sequence (DNA): TGTGCCAGCAGCGTTCTAGGACAGGATAATTCACCCCTCCACTTT. Its protein is CASSVLGQDNSPLHF.

This rearrangement joins TRBV6-6 to TRBJ1-1; D gene ambiguous. This CDR3 has 14 residues. Trimming cost V 2 bases and J 4 bases, with 11 bases left between them. CDR1 and CDR2 (germline): MNHNY, SVGAGI (reference sequence). The CDR3 protein is CASSYADRRTEAFF. The CDR3 DNA sequence: TGTGCCAGCAGTTACGCCGATAGGCGCACTGAAGCTTTCTTT.

This clonotype has a handful of counts. V usage is TRBV6-2 or TRBV6-3 and J usage is TRBJ1-2; TRBD1 is a possible D gene (6 bases). In germline, CDR1 is MNHEY, CDR2 SVGEGT. The germline V and J ends were trimmed by 7 bases and 7 bases, with 13 bases remaining between them. The CDR3 has 12 residues. CDR3 DNA: TGTGCCAGCAAAGGTGCAGGGGCTGGCTACACCTTC. Protein: CASKGAGAGYTF.

This clonotype came up a few times. V usage is TRBV5-4 and J usage is TRBJ2-3; 11 bases are a match to TRBD1. V lost 3 bases and J lost 3; bases outside the gene matches: 3. The CDR3 extends over 15 amino acids. CDR1 and CDR2 from the germline V gene are SGHNT and YYREEE (reference sequence). CDR3 residues: CASSSRDRGTDTQYF. CDR3 bases: TGTGCCAGCAGCTCCCGGGACAGGGGGACAGATACGCAGTATTTT.

The chain couples TRBV6-5 to TRBJ1-1; D is uncertain. CDR3 length equals 14 residues. Germline loops: CDR1 MNHEY, CDR2 SVGAGI. Trimming shortened V by 8 bases and J by 6 bases, and 19 bases separated the two germline ends. CDR3 bases: TGTGCCAGCGCACCCACGAGGGCCCGGCCTGAAGCTTTCTTT. Its translation is CASAPTRARPEAFF.

Concerning this clonotype: The junction differs from germline at one of its ends, possibly a read error. The gene calls are TRBV5-1 and TRBJ1-1; the D gene is possibly TRBD1 (6 bases). This CDR3 has 14 amino acids. Germline CDR1 is SGHRS and CDR2 is YFSETQ. The CDR3 loop is CASRLRDKDTEVFF. For the CDR3, the DNA is TGCGCCAGCAGGCTCCGGGACAAGGACACTGAAGTTTTCTTT.

This clonotype has only a few counts. The V gene is TRBV4-1, the J gene TRBJ2-2; TRBD1 agrees at 7 bases. This CDR3 region has 15 residues. Germline V gene lookup returns CDR1 MGHRA and CDR2 YSYEKL. Trimming removed 4 bases from V and 1 base from J; junction bases left unmatched: 3. CDR3 residues: CASSPRQGNTGELFF. The CDR3 nucleotides read TGCGCCAGCAGCCCCCGACAGGGGAACACCGGGGAGCTGTTTTTT.

The J gene is TRBJ2-5, the V gene TRBV10-3, with 12 positions matching TRBD1. Per germline, CDR1 ENHRY and CDR2 SYGVKD. The junction had 10 bases not matched to a gene; V was cut back by 10 bases and J by 4 bases. The CDR3 runs 15 residues. In DNA, the CDR3 is TGTGCCACCTCCCCGGGACAGGGGGCAGGAGAGACCCAGTACTTC. Amino acids: CATSPGQGAGETQYF.

The rearrangement joins TRBV20-1 to TRBJ2-7; 7 bases line up with TRBD2. V lost 0 bases to trimming and J lost 5 bases; unmatched junction nucleotides: 4. The CDR3 is 13 amino acids. Germline V gene sequence: CDR1 DFQATT, CDR2 SNEGSKA (reference sequence). In DNA, the CDR3 is TGCAGTGCTAGAGATCCGCTAGCGGACGAGCAGTACTTC. Translation gives CSARDPLADEQYF.

The chain couples TRBV4-2 to TRBJ2-3; no definite D call. This CDR3 spans 13 amino acids. Germline V lookup: CDR1 LGHNA, CDR2 YNFKEQ. With 1 base removed from V and 7 bases from J, the gap between germline ends came to 9 bases. As DNA, the CDR3 is TGTGCCAGCAGCCAAGGATCAGCAAATACGCAGTATTTT. It codes for CASSQGSANTQYF.

There are many counts of this clonotype. The chain uses TRBV6-5 and TRBJ1-1; D is uncertain. The CDR3 runs to 12 residues. Looked up from germline, CDR1 is MNHEY and CDR2 is SVGAGI. V lost 5 bases, J lost 4 bases, and 8 bases lay in between. In DNA form, the CDR3 reads TGTGCCAGCAGTGGGGTTAGCACTGAAGCTTTCTTT. This encodes CASSGVSTEAFF.

This clonotype has just a few counts. The chain is built from TRBV11-2 and TRBJ2-1; D possibly corresponds to TRBD2 (6 bases). Germline CDR1 SGHAT, CDR2 FQNNGV. This CDR3 has 12 residues. V was shortened by 2 bases and J by 9 bases, with 8 bases between the two germline ends. The CDR3 region is CASSLRGVEQFF. CDR3 nucleotide sequence: TGTGCCAGCAGCTTACGCGGGGTTGAGCAGTTCTTC.

V gene TRBV7-9 combines with J gene TRBJ2-5; D perhaps matches TRBD2 (6 bases). CDR1 and CDR2 (germline): SEHNR, FQNEAQ (reference sequence). The CDR3 has 14 residues. The V and J ends lost 4 bases and 1 base respectively, with 10 bases between them. DNA for the CDR3: TGTGCCAGCAGCTCGCGGGACTTCCAAGAGACCCAGTACTTC. It translates to CASSSRDFQETQYF.

This clonotype was recorded many times. The CDR3 here is CASTRRGGQETQYF. Written as DNA, the CDR3 is TGTGCCAGCACTCGGCGGGGGGGCCAAGAGACCCAGTACTTC. The chain employs TRBV3-1 and TRBJ2-5, with 9 nucleotides matching TRBD2. The ends lost 7 bases at V and 1 base at J; junction bases unmatched: 4. Germline CDR1 and CDR2: LGHDT and YNNKEL (reference sequence). This CDR3 spans 14 amino acids.

This clonotype was seen just once. The rearrangement uses TRBV5-5 and TRBJ1-3, with D unresolved. V was pared by 5 bases and J by 9 bases, with 15 bases between. The CDR3 spans 13 residues. CDR1 and CDR2 from the germline V gene are SGHKS and YYEKEE (reference sequence). This CDR3 is CASRAVGKGTIYF. CDR3 coding DNA: TGTGCCAGCAGAGCAGTGGGAAAAGGCACCATATATTTT.

This clonotype was observed a few times. The V and J genes are TRBV6-1 and TRBJ2-5; D may correspond to TRBD1 or TRBD2 (6 bases each). This CDR3 has 15 amino acids. Germline assignment: CDR1 MNHNS and CDR2 SASEGT. The ends were cut back, 6 bases at V and 5 bases at J, with 19 bases in the middle. The chain's CDR3 is CASSGGTTRRETQYF. CDR3 sequence (DNA): TGTGCCAGCAGCGGCGGGACAACTCGAAGGGAGACCCAGTACTTC.

This clonotype has more than one count but fewer than ten. The rearrangement links TRBV7-3 to TRBJ1-1; D is possibly TRBD1 (5 bases). The germline V and J ends were trimmed by 1 base and 2 bases, with 8 bases remaining between them. In germline, CDR1 is SGHTA, CDR2 FQGTGA. CDR3 length: 14 amino acids. In nucleotides, the CDR3 is TGTGCCAGCAGCTTAATTGGGGGAAACACTGAAGCTTTCTTT. Translation gives CASSLIGGNTEAFF.

This clonotype was observed a few times. The CDR3 sequence: CASSPLQGSTGELFF. The CDR3 region has the DNA TGCGCCAGCAGCCCACTACAGGGGAGCACCGGGGAGCTGTTTTTT. The chain joins TRBV5-1 to TRBJ2-2, with 7 bases identical to TRBD1. Germline V gives CDR1 SGHRS, CDR2 YFSETQ. The CDR3 length is 15 residues. V trimming: 4 bases; J trimming: 4 bases; junction bases outside the gene matches: 7.

V gene TRBV27 combines with J gene TRBJ1-5; a possible D gene is TRBD1 (5 bases). V was cut by 5 bases and J by 3 bases, with 11 bases left in between. Looked up from germline, CDR1 is MNHEY and CDR2 is SMNVEV (reference sequence). This CDR3 region has 14 residues. The CDR3 is CASSEYRTNQPQHF. Written as DNA, the CDR3 is TGTGCCAGCAGTGAGTACAGGACCAATCAGCCCCAGCATTTT.

The chain is built from TRBV11-2 and TRBJ1-1, with 7 bases matching TRBD1. V gave up 1 base and J gave up 0 bases; unmatched junction bases: 5. The CDR3 runs to 16 residues. CDR1 SGHAT and CDR2 FQNNGV come from the germline V gene. The chain's CDR3 is CASSLGQGVLNTEAFF. The CDR3 nucleotides read TGTGCCAGCAGCTTAGGTCAGGGGGTCTTGAACACTGAAGCTTTCTTT.

The chain uses TRBV7-2 and TRBJ2-3; 9 nucleotides agree with TRBD1. After removal of 3 bases from V and 1 base from J, the junction contained 5 bases not matched to a gene. CDR3 length: 16 amino acids. The germline CDR1 and CDR2 sequences are SGHTA and FQGNSA. The CDR3 here is CASSFGTGYGTDTQYF. The CDR3 DNA is TGTGCCAGCAGCTTTGGGACAGGGTACGGCACAGATACGCAGTATTTT.

V is TRBV10-1 and J is TRBJ2-5, with 13 bases identical to TRBD2. Germline CDR1 and CDR2: WNHNN and SYGVQD (reference sequence). The CDR3 loop spans 15 amino acids. V shed 5 bases, J shed 3 bases, and the junction held 3 bases outside the gene matches. The CDR3 spells CASSRGLAGEETQYF. The CDR3 nucleotides read TGCGCCAGCAGTCGCGGACTAGCGGGGGAAGAGACCCAGTACTTC.

This clonotype was observed a few times. The chain joins TRBV12-3 or TRBV12-4 to TRBJ1-1; 7 bases map to TRBD1. The V gene end was trimmed by 3 bases and the J gene end by 5 bases; junction bases not matched to a gene: 6. This CDR3 comprises 14 residues. In nucleotides, the CDR3 is TGTGCCAGCAGTTTCTACAGGGGTGGGACTGAAGCTTTCTTT. This sequence encodes CASSFYRGGTEAFF.

This clonotype has more than one count but fewer than ten. This chain links TRBV20-1 with TRBJ2-1, with TRBD2 matching over 11 bases. Germline V gives CDR1 DFQATT, CDR2 SNEGSKA (reference sequence). The CDR3 loop spans 17 amino acids. Trimming took 0 bases from V and 2 from J; bases not matched to a gene: 6. The CDR3 sequence: CSARDSTSGGPYNEQFF. The CDR3 nucleotides read TGCAGTGCTAGAGATAGCACTAGCGGGGGCCCCTACAATGAGCAGTTCTTC.

The J gene is TRBJ2-2, the V gene TRBV19, with 9 bases fitting TRBD1. The CDR3 is 17 amino acids. In germline, CDR1 is LNHDA, CDR2 SQIVND (reference sequence). Trimming cost V 0 bases and J 3 bases; bases outside gene matches: 5. This chain's CDR3 is CASSIDQWTGDTGELFF. The DNA of the CDR3 is TGTGCCAGTAGTATAGATCAGTGGACAGGGGACACCGGGGAGCTGTTTTTT.

This clonotype came up a few times. The rearrangement links TRBV24-1 to TRBJ2-3; D may be TRBD1 (6 bases). CDR3 length: 14 residues. V was shortened by 4 bases and J by 2 bases, with 9 bases between the two germline ends. Germline V gene lookup returns CDR1 KGHDR and CDR2 SFDVKD. CDR3 DNA sequence: TGTGCCACCAGTGAAGGGGGTTACACAGATACGCAGTATTTT. This gives the protein CATSEGGYTDTQYF.

The rearrangement joins TRBV21-1 to TRBJ2-7. TRBV21-1 is labeled a pseudogene. The length of the CDR3 is 15 residues. The CDR3 protein is CASSKGRTDSYEQYF. The DNA for the CDR3 is TGTGCCAGCAGCAAAGGAAGGACGGACTCCTACGAGCAGTACTTC.

The V gene is TRBV6-5, the J gene TRBJ2-3; TRBD2 matches at 8 bases. J lost 3 bases, V lost 0 bases, and 11 bases had no gene match. The CDR3 has 18 residues. Per germline, CDR1 MNHEY and CDR2 SVGAGI. CDR3 nucleotides: TGTGCCAGCAGTTACTCTGGTAGCGGGGCCCTAAAGACAGATACGCAGTATTTT. This gives the protein CASSYSGSGALKTDTQYF.

This clonotype was seen only a few times. The chain employs TRBV10-1 and TRBJ1-1; D ambiguous. Looked up from germline, CDR1 is WNHNN and CDR2 is SYGVQD (reference sequence). This CDR3 is 13 amino acids long. Trimming took 3 bases from V and 6 from J, leaving 11 bases between them. The CDR3 nucleotides are TGCGCCAGCAGTGAAGACCCAGGCTCTGAAGCTTTCTTT. It encodes CASSEDPGSEAFF.